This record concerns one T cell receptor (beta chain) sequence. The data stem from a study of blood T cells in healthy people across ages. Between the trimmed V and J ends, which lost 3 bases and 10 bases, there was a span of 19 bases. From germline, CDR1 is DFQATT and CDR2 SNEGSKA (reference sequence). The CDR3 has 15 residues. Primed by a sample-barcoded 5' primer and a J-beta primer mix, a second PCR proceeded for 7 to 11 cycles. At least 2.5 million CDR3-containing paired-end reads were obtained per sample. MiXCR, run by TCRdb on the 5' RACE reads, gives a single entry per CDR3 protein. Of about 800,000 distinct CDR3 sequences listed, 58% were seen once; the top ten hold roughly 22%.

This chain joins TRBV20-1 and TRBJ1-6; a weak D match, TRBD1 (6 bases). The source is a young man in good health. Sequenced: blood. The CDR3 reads CSARPGQIKESPLHF. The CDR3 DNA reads TGCAGTGCTAGGCCGGGACAAATTAAGGAGTCACCCCTCCACTTT.